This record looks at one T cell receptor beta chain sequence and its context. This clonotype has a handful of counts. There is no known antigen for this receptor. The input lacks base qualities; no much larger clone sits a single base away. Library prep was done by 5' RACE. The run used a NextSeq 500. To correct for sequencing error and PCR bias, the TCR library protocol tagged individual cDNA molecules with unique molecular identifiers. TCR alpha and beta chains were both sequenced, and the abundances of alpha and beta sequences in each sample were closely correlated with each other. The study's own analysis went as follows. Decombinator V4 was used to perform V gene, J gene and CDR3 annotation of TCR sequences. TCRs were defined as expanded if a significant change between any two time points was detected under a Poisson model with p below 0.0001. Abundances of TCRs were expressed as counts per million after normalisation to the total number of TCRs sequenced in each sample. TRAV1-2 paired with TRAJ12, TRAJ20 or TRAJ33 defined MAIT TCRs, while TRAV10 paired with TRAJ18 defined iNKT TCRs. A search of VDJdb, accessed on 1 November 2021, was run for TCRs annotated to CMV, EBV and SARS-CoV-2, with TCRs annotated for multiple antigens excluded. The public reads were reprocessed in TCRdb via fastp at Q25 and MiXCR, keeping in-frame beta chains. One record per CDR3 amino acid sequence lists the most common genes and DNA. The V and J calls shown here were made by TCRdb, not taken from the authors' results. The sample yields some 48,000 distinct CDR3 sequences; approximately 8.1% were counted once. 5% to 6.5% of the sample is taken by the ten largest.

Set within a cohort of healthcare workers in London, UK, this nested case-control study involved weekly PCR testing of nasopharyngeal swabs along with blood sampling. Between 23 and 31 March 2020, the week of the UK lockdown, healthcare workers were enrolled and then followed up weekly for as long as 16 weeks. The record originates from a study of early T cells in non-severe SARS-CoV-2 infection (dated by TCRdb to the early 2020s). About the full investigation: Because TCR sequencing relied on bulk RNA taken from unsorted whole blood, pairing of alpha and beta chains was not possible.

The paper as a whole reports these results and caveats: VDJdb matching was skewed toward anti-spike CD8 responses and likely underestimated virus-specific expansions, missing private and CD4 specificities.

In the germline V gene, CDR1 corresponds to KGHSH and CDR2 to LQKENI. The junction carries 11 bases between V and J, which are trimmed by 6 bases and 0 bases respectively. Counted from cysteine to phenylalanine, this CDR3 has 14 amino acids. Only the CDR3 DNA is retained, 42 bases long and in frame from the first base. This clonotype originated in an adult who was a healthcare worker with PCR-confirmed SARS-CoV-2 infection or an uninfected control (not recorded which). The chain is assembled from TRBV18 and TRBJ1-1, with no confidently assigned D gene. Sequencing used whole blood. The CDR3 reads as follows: CASSLGLMNTEAFF. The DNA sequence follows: TGTGCCAGCTCCTTAGGACTGATGAACACTGAAGCTTTCTTT. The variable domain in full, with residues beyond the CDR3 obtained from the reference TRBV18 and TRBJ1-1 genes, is NAGVMQNPRHLVRRRGQEARLRCSPMKGHSHVYWYRQLPEEGLKFMVYLQKENIIDESGMPKERFSAEFPKEGPSILRIQQVVRGDSAAYFCASSLGLMNTEAFFGQGTRLTVV.